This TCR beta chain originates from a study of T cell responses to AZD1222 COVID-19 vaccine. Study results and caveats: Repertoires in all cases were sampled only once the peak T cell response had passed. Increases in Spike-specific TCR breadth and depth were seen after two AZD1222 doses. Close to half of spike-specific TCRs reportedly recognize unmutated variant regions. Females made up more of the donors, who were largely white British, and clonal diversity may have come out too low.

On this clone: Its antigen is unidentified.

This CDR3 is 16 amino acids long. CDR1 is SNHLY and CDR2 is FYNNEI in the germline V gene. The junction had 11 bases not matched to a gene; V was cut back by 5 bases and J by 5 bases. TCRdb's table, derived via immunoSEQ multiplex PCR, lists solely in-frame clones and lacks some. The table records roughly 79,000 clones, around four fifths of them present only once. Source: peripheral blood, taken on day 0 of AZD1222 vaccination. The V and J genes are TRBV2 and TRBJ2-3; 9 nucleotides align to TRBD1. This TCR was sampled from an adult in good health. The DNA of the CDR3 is TGTGCCAGCAGTCCGCGGGACAGGGTGGGGGAAGATACGCAGTATTTT. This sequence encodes CASSPRDRVGEDTQYF. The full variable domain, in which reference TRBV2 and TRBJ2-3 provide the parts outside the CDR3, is EPEVTQTPSHQVTQMGQEVILRCVPISNHLYFYWYRQILGQKVEFLVSFYNNEISEKSEIFDDQFSVERPDGSNFTLKIRSTKLEDSAMYFCASSPRDRVGEDTQYFGPGTRLTVL.